This T cell receptor beta chain appears in the sequencing data of a study of control samples from healthy donors and cancer patients (dated by TCRdb to between 2020 and 2021). The method behind the library was the immunoSEQ multiplex PCR assay. Held by TCRdb, this immuneACCESS table contains in-frame sequences only and omits some clones. Under half of the omission traces to an unresolved V gene where checked; the cause of the rest is unknown. In this sample the table shows about 160,000 clones, 96% of which occur a single time. Of the sample, 1% falls within the top ten clones. Including cysteine and phenylalanine, the CDR3 has 16 amino acids. The only DNA kept is the CDR3, 48 bases in frame from the first base. V is clipped by 4 bases and J by 0 bases, and the sequence between their germline boundaries is 14 bases long. The germline V gene encodes CDR1 MDHEN and CDR2 SYDVKM. About this clone: This receptor's antigen is unknown. One base away there is no much larger clone; base qualities are not given.

This receptor was identified in a woman aged 30 to 39 in good health. The chain uses TRBV28 and TRBJ2-3; matching of 5 bases hints at TRBD1 as the D gene. The specimen sequenced was blood. The CDR3 sequence is CASSSDRTKSTDTQYF. The DNA sequence follows: TGTGCCAGCAGTTCTGACAGAACAAAAAGCACAGATACGCAGTATTTT.